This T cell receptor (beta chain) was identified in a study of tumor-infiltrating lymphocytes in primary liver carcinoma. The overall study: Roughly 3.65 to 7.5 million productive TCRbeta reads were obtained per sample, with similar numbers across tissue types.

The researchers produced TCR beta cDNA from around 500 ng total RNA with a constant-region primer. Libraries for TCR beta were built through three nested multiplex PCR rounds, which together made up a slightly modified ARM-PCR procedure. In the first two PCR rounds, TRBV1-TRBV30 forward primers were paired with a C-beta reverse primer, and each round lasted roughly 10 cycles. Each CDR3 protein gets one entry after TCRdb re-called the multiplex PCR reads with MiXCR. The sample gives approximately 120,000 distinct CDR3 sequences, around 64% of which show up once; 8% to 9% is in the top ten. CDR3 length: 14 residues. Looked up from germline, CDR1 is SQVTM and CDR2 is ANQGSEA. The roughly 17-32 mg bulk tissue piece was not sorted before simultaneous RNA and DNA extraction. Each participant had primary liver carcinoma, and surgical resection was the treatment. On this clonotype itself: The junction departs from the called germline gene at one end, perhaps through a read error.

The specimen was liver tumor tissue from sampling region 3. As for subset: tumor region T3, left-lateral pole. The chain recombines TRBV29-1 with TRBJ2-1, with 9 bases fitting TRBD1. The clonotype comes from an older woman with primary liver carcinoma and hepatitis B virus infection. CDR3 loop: CSLKTGGPYNEQFF. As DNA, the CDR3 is TGTAGCTTGAAGACAGGGGGACCCTACAATGAGCAGTTCTTC.